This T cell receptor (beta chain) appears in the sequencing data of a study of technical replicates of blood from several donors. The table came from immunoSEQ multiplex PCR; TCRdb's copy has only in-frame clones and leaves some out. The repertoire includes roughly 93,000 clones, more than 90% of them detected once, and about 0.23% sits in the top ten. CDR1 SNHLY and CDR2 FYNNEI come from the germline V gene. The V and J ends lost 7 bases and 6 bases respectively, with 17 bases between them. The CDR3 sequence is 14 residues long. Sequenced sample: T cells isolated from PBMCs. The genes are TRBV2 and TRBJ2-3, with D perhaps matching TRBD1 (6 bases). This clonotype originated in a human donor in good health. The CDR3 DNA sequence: TGTGCCAGCACTTGGCAGGGGAGTTGGGATACGCAGTATTTT. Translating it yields CASTWQGSWDTQYF.